One and the same sample provided the 10 T cell receptor beta chains below, sequenced in a study of vaccination effects on CD4 cells after COVID-19. Some clones are missing from TCRdb's copy, which holds only in-frame ones; the method was immunoSEQ multiplex PCR. Of around 70,000 clones listed, approximately 71% are singletons. Their cognate antigens are unknown. On day 10 of culture, CD4+ T cells were separated out. The sequences come from CD4+ T cells from PBMCs cultured without peptide, collected before COVID-19 vaccination. The receptor source for this set is a human donor who received a COVID-19 vaccine.

V usage is TRBV6-1 and J usage is TRBJ2-5; 9 nucleotides agree with TRBD2. Germline CDR1 reads MNHNS; CDR2 reads SASEGT. The CDR3 is made up of 16 amino acids. V shed 4 bases and J 3 bases; nucleotides not matched to a gene: 9. CDR3: CASSVFAGGAKETQYF. CDR3 DNA: TGTGCCAGCAGTGTTTTCGCGGGGGGGGCGAAAGAGACCCAGTACTTC.

The chain couples TRBV10-3 to TRBJ1-1; D remains ambiguous. Trimming stripped 9 bases from V and 1 base from J, with 15 bases between. CDR1 is ENHRY, CDR2 SYGVKD, per germline. The CDR3 contains 14 residues. This chain's CDR3 is CAIQNGRRNTEAFF. The CDR3 bases are TGTGCCATACAAAACGGACGGAGGAACACTGAAGCTTTCTTT.

This clone was seen a handful of times. The V gene is TRBV3-1 (or the pseudogene TRBV3-2), the J gene TRBJ1-2; D is ambiguous. The CDR3 spans 16 residues. V was clipped by 0 bases and J by 8 bases, with 19 bases between them. Germline CDR1 reads LGHDT; CDR2 reads YNNKEL (reference sequence). The CDR3 sequence is CASSQDYWSHIGGYTF. The CDR3 nucleotides read TGTGCCAGCAGCCAAGACTATTGGTCCCATATAGGCGGCTACACCTTC.

This clone occurred once. V usage is TRBV27 and J usage is TRBJ2-7; no clear D. The CDR3 loop spans 15 amino acids. Germline V gives CDR1 MNHEY, CDR2 SMNVEV (reference sequence). Trimming removed 6 bases from V and 4 bases from J, with 19 bases in between. This CDR3 is CASRPTPVIGYEQYV. The CDR3 region has the DNA TGTGCCAGCAGACCCACCCCCGTAATCGGTTACGAGCAGTACGTC.

For this clone: A junction end diverges from the germline sequence, so it may reflect a read error. The rearrangement links TRBV28 to TRBJ2-3, with D maybe TRBD1 (6 bases). The germline gives CDR1 MDHEN, CDR2 SYDVKM. This CDR3 spans 11 amino acids. Here the CDR3 DNA reads TGTGCCAGCAGTCCCGGACAGATTATGAATTTT. Amino acids: CASSPGQIMNF.

The gene calls are TRBV10-3 and TRBJ1-4, with D unclear. V lost 6 bases to trimming and J lost 5 bases, with 13 bases between them. Germline CDR1 and CDR2: ENHRY and SYGVKD. This CDR3 is built from 14 residues. The chain's CDR3 is CAISRTEENEKLFF. CDR3 sequence (DNA): TGTGCCATCAGCCGGACGGAAGAGAATGAAAAACTGTTTTTT.

V and J are TRBV7-8 and TRBJ2-5; D remains unclear. Per the germline V gene, CDR1 is SGHVS and CDR2 is FQNEAQ. The CDR3 spans 11 residues. Trimming shortened V by 5 bases and J by 2 bases, and 3 bases separated the two germline ends. This CDR3 is CASSPQETQYF. The CDR3 region has the DNA TGTGCCAGCAGCCCACAAGAGACCCAGTACTTC. Variable domain in full (rest from reference TRBV7-8 and TRBJ2-5): GAGVSQSPRYKVAKRGQDVALRCDPISGHVSLFWYQQALGQGPEFLTYFQNEAQLDKSGLPSDRFFAERPEGSVSTLKIQRTQQEDSAVYLCASSPQETQYFGPGTRLLVL.

This chain joins TRBV27 and TRBJ2-2; no clear D gene. The CDR3 has 16 amino acids. Trimming took 1 base from V and 2 from J, leaving 11 bases between them. CDR1 and CDR2 (germline): MNHEY, SMNVEV (reference sequence). The CDR3: CASSLYPGLNTGELFF. The CDR3 region has the DNA TGTGCCAGCAGTTTATATCCAGGCCTTAACACCGGGGAGCTGTTTTTT.

The chain is built from TRBV6-5 and TRBJ1-5; TRBD1 matches at 7 bases. This CDR3 comprises 15 residues. Germline CDR1 reads MNHEY; CDR2 reads SVGAGI. V shed 7 bases and J 2 bases; nucleotides not matched to a gene: 8. CDR3 in DNA: TGTGCCAGCACGCCAGGGGGTCGGGGCAATCAGCCCCAGCATTTT. The encoded protein is CASTPGGRGNQPQHF.

The CDR3 nucleotides are TGTGCCAGCAGCGAGGACAGGGTCACTAGCACAGATACGCAGTATTTT. It yields the protein CASSEDRVTSTDTQYF. The V call is TRBV5-8, the J call TRBJ2-3; the match to TRBD1 covers 8 bases. Trimming removed 4 bases from V and 0 bases from J; junction bases left unmatched: 7. This CDR3 is built from 16 residues. Germline V CDR1 and CDR2: SGHTS, YDEGEE.